This passage covers 19 T cell receptor beta chains from one sample sequenced in a study of shared clonotypes between healthy human individuals. Sequencing used immunoSEQ multiplex PCR; TCRdb keeps in-frame clones, though not all of them. The sample contains more than 2 million clones, about 94% of which appear only once. Input material: naive CD4+ T cells sorted from blood. As to subset: CD45RA+ positively selected. All receptors derive from a man between 18 and 29 years old in good health.

This rearrangement joins TRBV7-2 to TRBJ2-1; D is unresolved. CDR1 is SGHTA, CDR2 FQGNSA, per germline. The CDR3 is 15 amino acids. The V end lost 2 bases, the J end lost 6 bases, and 14 bases lay between the germline ends. The CDR3 DNA is TGTGCCAGCAGCTTATTCGCCCAAGTCGGCAATGAGCAGTTCTTC. It codes for CASSLFAQVGNEQFF.

The chain joins TRBV7-6 to TRBJ2-5, with a weak D call TRBD2 (6 bases). This CDR3 region has 13 residues. CDR1 and CDR2 (germline): SGHVS, FNYEAQ. The germline V and J ends were trimmed by 3 bases and 5 bases, with 10 bases remaining between them. The CDR3 protein is CASSLEGVETQYF. The DNA for the CDR3 is TGTGCCAGCAGCTTGGAGGGCGTTGAGACCCAGTACTTC. The complete variable domain, with remaining parts taken from reference TRBV7-6 and TRBJ2-5, reads GAGVSQSPRYKVTKRGQDVALRCDPISGHVSLYWYRQALGQGPEFLTYFNYEAQQDKSGLPNDRFSAERPEGSISTLTIQRTEQRDSAMYRCASSLEGVETQYFGPGTRLLVL.

V and J are TRBV7-3 and TRBJ1-6; D is unclear. Looked up from germline, CDR1 is SGHTA and CDR2 is FQGTGA. This CDR3 comprises 16 residues. V lost 0 bases, J lost 0 bases, and 6 bases lay in between. CDR3 sequence: CASSLTRGSYNSPLHF. CDR3 in DNA: TGTGCCAGCAGCTTAACACGCGGCTCCTATAATTCACCCCTCCACTTT.

The CDR3, as DNA: TGTGCCAGCAGTTTTGTCCTCCCTGGAGAGCAGTACTTC. It encodes CASSFVLPGEQYF. The V call is TRBV28, the J call TRBJ2-7; D not certain. There are 13 residues in the CDR3. V lost 3 bases and J 7 bases, leaving 13 bases between the germline ends. The germline V gene encodes CDR1 MDHEN and CDR2 SYDVKM.

V usage is TRBV4-1 and J usage is TRBJ1-4, with 7 positions matching TRBD1. Trimming removed 2 bases from V and 0 bases from J; junction bases left unmatched: 3. Germline CDR1 reads MGHRA; CDR2 reads YSYEKL. CDR3 length: 16 residues. The CDR3 loop is CASSQHGTATNEKLFF. The CDR3 DNA sequence: TGCGCCAGCAGCCAACACGGGACAGCAACTAATGAAAAACTGTTTTTT.

This sequence joins TRBV19 and TRBJ1-1; D unresolved. V was shortened by 6 bases and J by 0 bases, with 8 bases between the two germline ends. CDR1 and CDR2 (germline): LNHDA, SQIVND (reference sequence). This CDR3 has 13 residues. As DNA, the CDR3 is TGTGCCAGTAGGTACCTAATGAACACTGAAGCTTTCTTT. Amino acids: CASRYLMNTEAFF.

The chain recombines TRBV10-2 with TRBJ2-5; 8 bases match TRBD2. Germline CDR1 is WSHSY and CDR2 is SAAADI. V trimming: 2 bases; J trimming: 5 bases; junction bases outside the gene matches: 13. This CDR3 has 17 residues. The CDR3 DNA reads as TGCGCCAGCAGTGAGAGGAGGAGCGGGGGCCACCGGGAGACCCAGTACTTC. This encodes CASSERRSGGHRETQYF.

The chain recombines TRBV6-6 with TRBJ2-3; D is perhaps TRBD2 (6 bases). With 6 bases removed from V and 2 bases from J, the gap between germline ends came to 9 bases. Germline V lookup: CDR1 MNHNY, CDR2 SVGAGI (reference sequence). The length of the CDR3 is 13 residues. The CDR3, as DNA: TGTGCCAGCAGGGGACTCAACACAGATACGCAGTATTTT. This gives the protein CASRGLNTDTQYF.

The V gene is TRBV4-3, the J gene TRBJ1-4, with TRBD1 matching 11 bases. The CDR3 sequence is 19 residues long. Germline lookup yields CDR1 LGHNA and CDR2 YSLEER. V shed 4 bases, J shed 3 bases, and the junction held 13 bases outside the gene matches. The CDR3 nucleotides are TGCGCCAGCAGCCCTCAGGGATGGACAGGGGGCGCGGCTAATGAAAAACTGTTTTTT. This codes for CASSPQGWTGGAANEKLFF.

This chain joins TRBV21-1 and TRBJ2-1; the table names TRBD2, a call not compared with the DNA. TRBV21-1 is noted as a pseudogene. This CDR3 region has 15 residues. The CDR3 loop is CASSRLAGASNEQFF. The CDR3, as DNA: TGTGCCAGCAGCCGCCTAGCGGGAGCGAGTAATGAGCAGTTCTTC.

This clone came up once. The chain's CDR3 is CASKRGTVEETQYF. The CDR3, as DNA: TGTGCCAGCAAAAGGGGGACAGTTGAAGAGACCCAGTACTTC. The chain has TRBV2 and TRBJ2-5, with 7 positions matching TRBD1. The CDR3 has 14 residues. V lost 7 bases to trimming and J lost 3 bases; unmatched junction nucleotides: 8. Germline V lookup: CDR1 SNHLY, CDR2 FYNNEI.

The chain employs TRBV6-1 and TRBJ1-6; D is undetermined. V was clipped by 2 bases and J by 7 bases, with 18 bases between them. The CDR3 is 17 residues long. From germline, CDR1 is MNHNS and CDR2 SASEGT. The CDR3 sequence: CASSENGLGLTNSPLHF. The CDR3 DNA is TGTGCCAGCAGTGAAAACGGTCTTGGGCTAACGAATTCACCCCTCCACTTT.

The J gene is TRBJ1-5, the V gene TRBV6-1, with 7 bases matching TRBD1. This CDR3 has 15 residues. J gave up 4 bases and V 6 bases, and 9 bases lay outside the gene matches. Germline V lookup: CDR1 MNHNS, CDR2 SASEGT. For the CDR3, the DNA is TGTGCCAGCAGCCCCGGGCAGGGGGAAAATCAGCCCCAGCATTTT. This encodes CASSPGQGENQPQHF.

This clone occurred once. The chain joins TRBV7-6 to TRBJ1-1; D is unresolved. CDR1 and CDR2 from the germline V gene are SGHVS and FNYEAQ. CDR3 size: 13 residues. V lost 3 bases and J lost 5, with 10 bases in between. CDR3 amino acids: CASSFRSGTEAFF. The DNA for the CDR3 is TGTGCCAGCAGCTTTCGGTCTGGGACTGAAGCTTTCTTT.

A remark on this clone: At the DNA level, this CDR3 is encoded by other sequences in the same sample as well. The rearrangement links TRBV18 to TRBJ1-6; possible D gene TRBD1, 5 bases. Looked up from germline, CDR1 is KGHSH and CDR2 is LQKENI. The CDR3 covers 14 residues. Trimming took off 2 bases at V and 6 bases at J, with 8 bases between the two ends. The CDR3 reads CASSPAGINSPLHF. In nucleotides, the CDR3 is TGTGCCAGCTCACCAGCAGGGATTAATTCACCCCTCCACTTT. Full variable domain (missing parts from reference TRBV18 and TRBJ1-6): NAGVMQNPRHLVRRRGQEARLRCSPMKGHSHVYWYRQLPEEGLKFMVYLQKENIIDESGMPKERFSAEFPKEGPSILRIQQVVRGDSAAYFCASSPAGINSPLHFGNGTRLTVT.

J is TRBJ1-6 and V is TRBV30; the D gene is possibly TRBD1 (5 bases). Germline lookup yields CDR1 GTSNPN and CDR2 SVGIG (reference sequence). The ends were cut back, 0 bases at V and 7 bases at J, with 13 bases in the middle. This CDR3 region has 15 residues. DNA for the CDR3: TGTGCCTGGAGTGTTCTTTTGGCAGGGAATTCACCCCTCCACTTT. Translation gives CAWSVLLAGNSPLHF.

The chain employs TRBV9 and TRBJ2-7; possibly TRBD2 for D (7 bases). The CDR3 spans 18 residues. The V end lost 4 bases, the J end lost 4 bases, and 27 bases lay between the germline ends. CDR1 and CDR2 (germline): SGDLS, YYNGEE. The CDR3 DNA follows: TGTGCCAGCAGCCCCCGTGGGGGGGACATCCAACCGGTATACGAGCAGTACTTC. It encodes CASSPRGGDIQPVYEQYF.

In DNA form, the CDR3 reads TGTGCCATCGCGGGCTCATATGCAGATACGCAGTATTTT. It codes for CAIAGSYADTQYF. This chain links TRBV10-3 with TRBJ2-3; D may be TRBD2 (5 bases). Germline CDR1 ENHRY, CDR2 SYGVKD. The CDR3 contains 13 residues. V lost 8 bases and J 4 bases, leaving 13 bases between the germline ends.

This chain links TRBV27 with TRBJ2-7, with 9 bases that match TRBD1. V lost 3 bases, J lost 5 bases, and 5 bases stayed unmatched. The germline gives CDR1 MNHEY, CDR2 SMNVEV (reference sequence). This CDR3 has 14 amino acids. The CDR3: CASSLGTGYHEQYF. As DNA, the CDR3 is TGTGCCAGCAGTTTGGGGACAGGGTACCACGAGCAGTACTTC.